This entry lists 4 T cell receptor beta chains sequenced from one sample in a study of cytomegalovirus exposure and HLA in healthy donors. It was with 60 Vbeta and 13 Jbeta primers that the PCR ran. TCRdb keeps only in-frame clones here, not all; method: immunoSEQ multiplex PCR. The sample comprises over 50,000 clones, about 76% of which are singletons, and approximately 2.3% rests with the top ten. The sequencing sample was made of PBMCs. These receptors originate from a female donor in good health and CMV-seronegative.

The chain recombines TRBV4-1 with TRBJ2-3; D gene uncertain. The CDR3 length is 15 residues. The germline V gene has CDR1 MGHRA and CDR2 YSYEKL. The germline V and J ends were trimmed by 0 bases and 3 bases, with 10 bases remaining between them. This chain's CDR3 is CASSQEAQKTDTQYF. The CDR3 DNA follows: TGCGCCAGCAGCCAAGAGGCCCAGAAAACAGATACGCAGTATTTT.

This rearrangement joins TRBV6-5 to TRBJ1-5; a possible D gene is TRBD1 (5 bases). Germline loops: CDR1 MNHEY, CDR2 SVGAGI. With 6 bases removed from V and 1 base from J, the gap between germline ends came to 10 bases. This CDR3 is built from 14 residues. The CDR3 DNA is TGTGCCAGCAGACCCGACAGAAGCAATCAGCCCCAGCATTTT. Amino acid sequence: CASRPDRSNQPQHF.

About this clone: This specimen includes other DNA sequences encoding the same CDR3. The V call is TRBV5-4, the J call TRBJ2-5, with D tentatively TRBD1 (5 bases). Germline assignment: CDR1 SGHNT and CDR2 YYREEE (reference sequence). The CDR3 has 14 amino acids. V was cut by 4 bases and J by 3 bases, with 13 bases left in between. For the CDR3, the DNA is TGTGCCAGCAGCCAACAGGCAGGAGAAGAGACCCAGTACTTC. It codes for CASSQQAGEETQYF. Combining the CDR3 with reference TRBV5-4 and TRBJ2-5 gives the whole variable domain ETGVTQSPTHLIKTRGQQVTLRCSSQSGHNTVSWYQQALGQGPQFIFQYYREEENGRGNFPPRFSGLQFPNYSSELNVNALELDDSALYLCASSQQAGEETQYFGPGTRLLVL.

The chain is built from TRBV7-9 and TRBJ2-1; 10 nucleotides align to TRBD1. Germline loops: CDR1 SEHNR, CDR2 FQNEAQ (reference sequence). This CDR3 spans 15 amino acids. V was clipped by 3 bases and J by 2 bases; unmatched bases: 1. CDR3 residues: CASSFGQGAYNEQFF. The CDR3 region has the DNA TGTGCCAGCAGCTTTGGACAGGGGGCCTACAATGAGCAGTTCTTC.